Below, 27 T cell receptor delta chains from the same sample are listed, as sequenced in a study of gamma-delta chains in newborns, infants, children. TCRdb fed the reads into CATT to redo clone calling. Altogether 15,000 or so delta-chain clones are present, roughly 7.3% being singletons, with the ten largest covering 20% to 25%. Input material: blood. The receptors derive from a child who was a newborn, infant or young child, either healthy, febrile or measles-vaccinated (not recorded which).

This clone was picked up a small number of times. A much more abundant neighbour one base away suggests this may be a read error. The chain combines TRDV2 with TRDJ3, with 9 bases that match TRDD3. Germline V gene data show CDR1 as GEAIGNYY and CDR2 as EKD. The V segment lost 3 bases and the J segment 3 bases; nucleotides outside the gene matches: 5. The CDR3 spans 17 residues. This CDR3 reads CACDGVGDIWDTRQMFF. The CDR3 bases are TGTGCCTGTGACGGAGTGGGGGATATCTGGGACACCCGACAGATGTTTTTC.

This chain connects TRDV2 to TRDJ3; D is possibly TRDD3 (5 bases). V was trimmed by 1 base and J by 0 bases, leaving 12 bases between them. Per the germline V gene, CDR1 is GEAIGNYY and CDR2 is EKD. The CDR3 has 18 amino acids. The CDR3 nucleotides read TGTGCCTGTGACACGGGAGACTGGCGCTCCTGGGACACCCGACAGATGTTTTTC. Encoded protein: CACDTGDWRSWDTRQMFF.

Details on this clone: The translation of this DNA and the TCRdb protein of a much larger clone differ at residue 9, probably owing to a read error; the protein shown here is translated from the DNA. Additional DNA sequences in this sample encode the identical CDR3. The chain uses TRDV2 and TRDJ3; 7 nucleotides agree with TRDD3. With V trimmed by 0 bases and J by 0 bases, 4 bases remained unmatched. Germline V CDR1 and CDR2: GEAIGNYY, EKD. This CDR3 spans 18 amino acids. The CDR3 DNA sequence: TGTGCCTGTGACACCGTTGGGGGGATCTCCTGGGACACCCGACAGATGTTTTTC. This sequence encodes CACDTVGGISWDTRQMFF.

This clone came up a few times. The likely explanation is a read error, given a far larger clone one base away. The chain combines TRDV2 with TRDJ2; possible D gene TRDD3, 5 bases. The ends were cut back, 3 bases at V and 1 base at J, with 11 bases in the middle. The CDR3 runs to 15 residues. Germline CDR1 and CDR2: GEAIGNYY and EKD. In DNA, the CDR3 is TGTGCCTGTGACGTACTGGAGGATTTGACAGCACAACTCTTCTTT. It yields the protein CACDVLEDLTAQLFF.

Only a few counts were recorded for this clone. The CDR3 sequence: CACDKLGISWDTRQMFF. CDR3 coding DNA: TGTGCCTGTGACAAACTGGGGATCTCCTGGGACACCCGACAGATGTTTTTC. The V and J genes are TRDV2 and TRDJ3; the match to TRDD3 covers 7 bases. J lost 0 bases, V lost 2 bases, and 3 bases had no gene match. Per germline, CDR1 GEAIGNYY and CDR2 EKD. The length of the CDR3 is 17 residues.

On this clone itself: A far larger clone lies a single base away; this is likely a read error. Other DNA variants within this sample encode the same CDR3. The CDR3 loop is CACDSTGGYSWDTRQMFF. CDR3 DNA sequence: TGTGCCTGCGACAGTACTGGGGGATACTCCTGGGACACCCGACAGATGTTTTTC. The J gene is TRDJ3, the V gene TRDV2; 11 bases agree with TRDD3. CDR1 GEAIGNYY and CDR2 EKD come from the germline V gene. This CDR3 spans 18 amino acids.

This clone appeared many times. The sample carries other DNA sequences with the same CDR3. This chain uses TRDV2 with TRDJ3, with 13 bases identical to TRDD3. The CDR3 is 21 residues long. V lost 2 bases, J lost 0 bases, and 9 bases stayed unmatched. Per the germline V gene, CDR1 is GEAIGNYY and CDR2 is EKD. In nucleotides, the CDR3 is TGTGCCTGTGACAAAGTACTGGGGGATACGCGAGGCTCCTGGGACACCCGACAGATGTTTTTC. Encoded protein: CACDKVLGDTRGSWDTRQMFF.

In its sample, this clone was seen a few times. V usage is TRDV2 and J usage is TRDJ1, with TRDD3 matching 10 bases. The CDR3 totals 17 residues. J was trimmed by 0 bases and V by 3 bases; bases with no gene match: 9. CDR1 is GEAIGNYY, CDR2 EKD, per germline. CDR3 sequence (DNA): TGTGCCTGTGACGTACTGGGGGATCCGAGGTACACCGATAAACTCATCTTT. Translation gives CACDVLGDPRYTDKLIF.

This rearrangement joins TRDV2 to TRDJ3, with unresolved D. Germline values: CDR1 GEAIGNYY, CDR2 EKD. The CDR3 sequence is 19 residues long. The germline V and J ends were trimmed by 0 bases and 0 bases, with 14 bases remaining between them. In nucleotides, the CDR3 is TGTGCCTGTGACACCGCGGAGGGGTCGGGCTCCTGGGACACCCGACAGATGTTTTTC. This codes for CACDTAEGSGSWDTRQMFF.

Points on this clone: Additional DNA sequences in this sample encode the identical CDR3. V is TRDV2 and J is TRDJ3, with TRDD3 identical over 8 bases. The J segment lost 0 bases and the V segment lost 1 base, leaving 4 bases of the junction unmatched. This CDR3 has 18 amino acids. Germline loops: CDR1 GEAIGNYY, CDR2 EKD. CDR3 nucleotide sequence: TGTGCCTGTGACACTGGGGGATTCCTCTCCTGGGACACCCGACAGATGTTTTTC. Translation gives CACDTGGFLSWDTRQMFF.

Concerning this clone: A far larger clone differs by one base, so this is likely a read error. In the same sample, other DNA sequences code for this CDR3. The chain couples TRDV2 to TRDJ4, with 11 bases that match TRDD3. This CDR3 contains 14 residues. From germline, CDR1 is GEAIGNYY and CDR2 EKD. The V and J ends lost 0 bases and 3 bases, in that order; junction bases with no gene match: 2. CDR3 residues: CACDTLGDTGPLIF. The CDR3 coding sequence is TGTGCCTGTGACACCCTGGGGGATACAGGACCCCTGATCTTT.

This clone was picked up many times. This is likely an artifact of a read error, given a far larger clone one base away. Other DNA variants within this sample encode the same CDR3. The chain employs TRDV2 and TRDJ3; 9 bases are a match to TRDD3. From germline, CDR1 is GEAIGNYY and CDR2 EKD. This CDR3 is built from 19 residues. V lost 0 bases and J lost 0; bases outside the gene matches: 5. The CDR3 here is CACDTVLGESSWDTRQMFF. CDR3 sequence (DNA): TGTGCCTGTGACACCGTACTGGGGGAAAGCTCCTGGGACACCCGACAGATGTTTTTC.

CDR3 sequence reads: CACDILTGGSSSWDTRQMFF. The CDR3 DNA reads TGTGCCTGTGACATCCTTACTGGGGGCTCCAGCTCCTGGGACACCCGACAGATGTTTTTC. This chain uses TRDV2 with TRDJ3; TRDD3 matches 8 bases. CDR3 length equals 20 residues. The V segment lost 2 bases and the J segment 0 bases; nucleotides outside the gene matches: 11. Germline V gene sequence: CDR1 GEAIGNYY, CDR2 EKD.

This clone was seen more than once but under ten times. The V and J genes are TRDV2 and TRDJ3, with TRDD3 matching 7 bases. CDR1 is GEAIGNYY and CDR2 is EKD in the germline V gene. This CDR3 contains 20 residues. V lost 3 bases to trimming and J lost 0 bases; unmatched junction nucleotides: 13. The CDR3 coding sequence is TGTGCCTGTGACGGGCTGGGGGTTGGTGATTTCTCCTGGGACACCCGACAGATGTTTTTC. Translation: CACDGLGVGDFSWDTRQMFF.

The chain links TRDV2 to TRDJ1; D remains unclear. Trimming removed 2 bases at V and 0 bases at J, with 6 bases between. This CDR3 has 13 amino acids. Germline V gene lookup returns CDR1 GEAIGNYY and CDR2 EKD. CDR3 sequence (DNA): TGTGCCTGTGACAAGATGCACACCGATAAACTCATCTTT. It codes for CACDKMHTDKLIF.

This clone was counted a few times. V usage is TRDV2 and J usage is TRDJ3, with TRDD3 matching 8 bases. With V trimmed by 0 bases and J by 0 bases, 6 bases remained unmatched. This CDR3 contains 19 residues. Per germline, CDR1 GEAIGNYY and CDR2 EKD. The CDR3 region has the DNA TGTGCCTGTGACACCATAAGGGGATACATCTCCTGGGACACCCGACAGATGTTTTTC. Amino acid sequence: CACDTIRGYISWDTRQMFF.

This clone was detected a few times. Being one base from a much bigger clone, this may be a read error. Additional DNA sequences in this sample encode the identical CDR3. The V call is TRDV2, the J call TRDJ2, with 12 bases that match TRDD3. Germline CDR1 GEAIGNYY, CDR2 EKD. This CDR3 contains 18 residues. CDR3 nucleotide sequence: TGTGCCTGTGACGGACTGGGGGATACCCGAGTTTTGACAGCACAGCTCTTCTTT. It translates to CACDGLGDTRVLTAQLFF.

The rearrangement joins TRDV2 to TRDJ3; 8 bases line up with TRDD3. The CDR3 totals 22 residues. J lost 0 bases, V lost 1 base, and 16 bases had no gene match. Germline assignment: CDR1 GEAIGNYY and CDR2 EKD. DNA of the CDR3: TGTGCCTGTGACACGAAAGGGACCTGGGGGACCCCCAGCTCCTGGGACACCCGACAGATGTTTTTC. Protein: CACDTKGTWGTPSSWDTRQMFF.

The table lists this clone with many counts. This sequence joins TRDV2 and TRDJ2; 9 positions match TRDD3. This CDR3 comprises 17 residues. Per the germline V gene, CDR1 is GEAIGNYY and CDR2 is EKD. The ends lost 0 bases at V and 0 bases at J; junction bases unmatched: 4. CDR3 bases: TGTGCCTGTGACACCGGTACTGGGGGAGCTTTGACAGCACAACTCTTCTTT. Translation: CACDTGTGGALTAQLFF.

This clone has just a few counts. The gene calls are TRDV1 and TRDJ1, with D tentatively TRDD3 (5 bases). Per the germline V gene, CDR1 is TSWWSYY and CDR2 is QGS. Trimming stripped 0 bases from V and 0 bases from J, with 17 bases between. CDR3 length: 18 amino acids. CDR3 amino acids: CALGELATRGSYTDKLIF. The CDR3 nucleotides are TGTGCTCTTGGGGAACTAGCCACTCGGGGGTCCTACACCGATAAACTCATCTTT.

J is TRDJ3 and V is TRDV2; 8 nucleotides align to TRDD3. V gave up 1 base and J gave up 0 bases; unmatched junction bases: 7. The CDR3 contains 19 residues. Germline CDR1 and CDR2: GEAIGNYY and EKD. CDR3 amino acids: CACDTVGDGHSWDTRQMFF. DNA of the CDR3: TGTGCCTGTGACACGGTGGGGGATGGTCACTCCTGGGACACCCGACAGATGTTTTTC.

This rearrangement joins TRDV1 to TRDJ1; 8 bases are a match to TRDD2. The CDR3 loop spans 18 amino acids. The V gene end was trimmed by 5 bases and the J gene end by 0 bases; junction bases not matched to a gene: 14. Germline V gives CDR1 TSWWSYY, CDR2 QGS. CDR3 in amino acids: CALGKKLPTLPYTDKLIF. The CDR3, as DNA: TGTGCTCTTGGGAAAAAACTTCCTACGCTCCCATACACCGATAAACTCATCTTT.

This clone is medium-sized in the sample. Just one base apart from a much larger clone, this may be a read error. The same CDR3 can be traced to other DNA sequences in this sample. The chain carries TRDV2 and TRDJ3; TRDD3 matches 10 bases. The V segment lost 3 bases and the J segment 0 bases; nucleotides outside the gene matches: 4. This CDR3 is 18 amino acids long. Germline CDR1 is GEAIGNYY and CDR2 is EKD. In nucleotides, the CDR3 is TGTGCCTGTGACGTACTGGGGGATCGCTCCTGGGACACCCGACAGATGTTTTTC. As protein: CACDVLGDRSWDTRQMFF.

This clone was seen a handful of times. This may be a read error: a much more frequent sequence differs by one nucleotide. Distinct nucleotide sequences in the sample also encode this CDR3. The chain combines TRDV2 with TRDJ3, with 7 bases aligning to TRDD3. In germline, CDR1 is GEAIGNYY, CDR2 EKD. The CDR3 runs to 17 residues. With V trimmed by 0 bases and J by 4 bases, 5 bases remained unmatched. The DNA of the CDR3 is TGTGCCTGTGACACCGTACTGGGGTCGTGGGACACCCGACAGATGTTTTTC. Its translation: CACDTVLGSWDTRQMFF.

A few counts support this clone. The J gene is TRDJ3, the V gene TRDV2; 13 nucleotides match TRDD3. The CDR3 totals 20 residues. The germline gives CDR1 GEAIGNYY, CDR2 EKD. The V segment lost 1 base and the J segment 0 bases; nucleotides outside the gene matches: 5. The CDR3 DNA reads TGTGCCTGTGACACTACTGGGGGATACGGGAGCTCCTGGGACACCCGACAGATGTTTTTC. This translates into CACDTTGGYGSSWDTRQMFF.

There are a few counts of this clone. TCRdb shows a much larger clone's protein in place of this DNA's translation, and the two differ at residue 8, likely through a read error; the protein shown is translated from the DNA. This CDR3 is CACDILGGTSSWDTRQMFF. In DNA form, the CDR3 reads TGTGCCTGTGACATACTGGGGGGTACGAGCTCCTGGGACACCCGACAGATGTTTTTC. The rearrangement joins TRDV2 to TRDJ3; TRDD3 matches 8 bases. The length of the CDR3 is 19 residues. The trim removed 2 bases at V and 0 bases at J, leaving 8 bases unmatched. In germline, CDR1 is GEAIGNYY, CDR2 EKD.

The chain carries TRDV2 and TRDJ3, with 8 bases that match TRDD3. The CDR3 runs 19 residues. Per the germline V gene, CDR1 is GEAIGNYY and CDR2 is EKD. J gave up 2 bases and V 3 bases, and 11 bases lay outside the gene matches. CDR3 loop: CACDPAVPGDTWDTRQMFF. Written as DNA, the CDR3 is TGTGCCTGTGACCCGGCCGTACCGGGGGATACCTGGGACACCCGACAGATGTTTTTC.